This is a list of T cell receptor beta chains from one sample in a study of T cells in localized non-small cell lung cancer. Using immunoSEQ multiplex PCR, the repertoire was profiled, and TCRdb retains in-frame clones only, with some absent. The data contain some 25,000 clones, more than 85% of them singletons. This specimen consisted of peripheral blood, obtained before any cancer treatment. These receptors originate from a man aged 35-75 years with stage III squamous cell lung carcinoma. CDR3s leave out the opening cysteine and the closing phenylalanine or tryptophan. Each record gives: J gene, V gene, CDR3 protein.

TRBJ2-7 | TRBV28 | ASSLLGTGIYYEQY
TRBJ1-3 | TRBV2 | ASKMTLSGNTIY
TRBJ2-1 | TRBV9 | ASRYGTSEADEQF
TRBJ2-5 | TRBV9 | ASSGGGGWETQY
TRBJ1-5 | TRBV6-1 | ASSEDRDQPQH
TRBJ1-4 | TRBV30 | AWTMMDRGGEKLF
TRBJ1-4 | TRBV5-1 | ASSHQTATNEKLF
TRBJ2-3 | TRBV2 | ASNLLAGTDTQY
TRBJ2-7 | TRBV5-1 | ASSSGDSSYEQY
TRBJ1-3 | TRBV6-1 | ASETAPGNTIY
TRBJ2-3 | TRBV4-1 | ASSQEAGLRTDTQY
TRBJ1-5 | TRBV6-6 | ASSPGQGHSNQPQH
TRBJ2-2 | TRBV7-9 | ASSLGSDAQYTGELF
TRBJ2-1 | TRBV13 | ASSPKALAGGPSYNEQF
TRBJ2-1 | TRBV7-8 | ASSLRTSGSKDEQF
TRBJ2-7 | TRBV4-3 | ASSQGSLWTYEQY
TRBJ2-7 | TRBV9 | ASSVVLAGGEQY
TRBJ2-3 | TRBV6-1 | ASSEQLAGGRDTQY
TRBJ2-5 | TRBV10-3 | AISEPGTGVETQY
TRBJ1-4 | TRBV7-2 | ASSPRTGEEKLF
TRBJ1-2 | TRBV10-2 | ASSESTGGGYT
TRBJ2-5 | TRBV7-2 | ASSSGTLQETQY
TRBJ1-3 | TRBV30 | AWSTGTVSGNTIY
TRBJ1-2 | TRBV6-5 | ASSYRAGDGYT
TRBJ2-7 | TRBV21-1 | ASSKLEGLAGYEQY
TRBJ2-7 | TRBV5-5 | ASSWRGGLGSSEQY
TRBJ1-2 | TRBV5-1 | ASSLVGDGYT
TRBJ1-6 | TRBV6-1 | ASSEEGRTYNSPLH
TRBJ2-1 | TRBV4-1 | ASSQDRGQGPNEQF
TRBJ2-7 | TRBV28 | ASSSTNDEQY